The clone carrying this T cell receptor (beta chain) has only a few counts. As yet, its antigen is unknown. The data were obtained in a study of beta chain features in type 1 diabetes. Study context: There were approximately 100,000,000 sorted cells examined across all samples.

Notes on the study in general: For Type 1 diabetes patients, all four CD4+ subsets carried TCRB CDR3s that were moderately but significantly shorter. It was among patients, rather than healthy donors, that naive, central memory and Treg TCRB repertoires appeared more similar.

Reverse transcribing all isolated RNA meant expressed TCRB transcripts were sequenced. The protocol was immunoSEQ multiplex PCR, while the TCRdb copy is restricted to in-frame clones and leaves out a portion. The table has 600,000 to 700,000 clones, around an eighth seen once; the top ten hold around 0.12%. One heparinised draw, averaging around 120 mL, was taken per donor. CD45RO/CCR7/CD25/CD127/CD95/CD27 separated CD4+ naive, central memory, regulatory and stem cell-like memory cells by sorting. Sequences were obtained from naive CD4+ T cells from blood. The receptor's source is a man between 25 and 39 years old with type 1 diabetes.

DNA for the CDR3: TGTGCCAGCAGCTCGGGCCCGGCGGGTGGCACAGATACGCAGTATTTT. It translates to CASSSGPAGGTDTQYF. V usage is TRBV7-2 and J usage is TRBJ2-3; the D gene is possibly TRBD2 (5 bases). The V and J ends lost 4 bases and 1 base respectively, with 15 bases between them. The CDR3 consists of 16 residues. Per the germline V gene, CDR1 is SGHTA and CDR2 is FQGNSA.